What follows are 21 T cell receptor beta chains derived from one specimen sequenced in a study of blood T cell repertoires in COVID-19. TCRdb's table, derived via immunoSEQ multiplex PCR, lists solely in-frame clones and lacks some. The data show 140,000 or so clones, with 88% seen just once and over 9.5% held by the top ten. The sample comprised peripheral blood. The receptors originated from a man aged 60 to 75 with active or convalescent COVID-19.

The chain uses TRBV11-2 and TRBJ2-1, with 12 bases identical to TRBD2. V lost 6 bases and J lost 7; bases outside the gene matches: 7. Germline CDR1 reads SGHAT; CDR2 reads FQNNGV. The CDR3 totals 15 residues. The CDR3: CASRLTSGRSNEQFF. The DNA of the CDR3 is TGTGCCAGCAGGCTGACTAGCGGGAGATCAAATGAGCAGTTCTTC.

This clone was picked up a small number of times. The rearrangement links TRBV7-3 to TRBJ2-5, with 12 bases identical to TRBD2. The CDR3 runs 16 residues. Unmatched junction bases numbered 11, after V lost 5 bases and J lost 7 bases. From germline, CDR1 is SGHTA and CDR2 FQGTGA. CDR3 DNA: TGTGCCAGCAGCCCGACTAGCGGGAGAGGGGCGGGGACCCAGTACTTC. Its protein product is CASSPTSGRGAGTQYF.

The rearrangement uses TRBV28 and TRBJ2-2; possible D gene TRBD2, 6 bases. The CDR3 has 16 residues. Trimming left V 5 bases short and J 5 bases short, with 18 bases between. Per the germline V gene, CDR1 is MDHEN and CDR2 is SYDVKM. This CDR3 reads CASSLSLGGRTGELFF. The CDR3 DNA reads TGTGCCAGCAGTCTTTCCCTGGGAGGACGAACCGGGGAGCTGTTTTTT.

The chain carries TRBV5-4 and TRBJ2-2; 9 bases line up with TRBD2. J lost 2 bases, V lost 3 bases, and 2 bases had no gene match. This CDR3 has 15 residues. Germline V gives CDR1 SGHNT, CDR2 YYREEE (reference sequence). CDR3 DNA: TGTGCCAGCAGCTGGGGGACTAGCAACACCGGGGAGCTGTTTTTT. Its protein product is CASSWGTSNTGELFF.

V is TRBV6-6 and J is TRBJ1-6; possibly TRBD1 for D (6 bases). Trimming took 5 bases from V and 9 from J, leaving 20 bases between them. CDR3 size: 16 residues. Germline V gives CDR1 MNHNY, CDR2 SVGAGI (reference sequence). In DNA, the CDR3 is TGTGCCAGCAGTACTCTAGCAGGGGAGGGTCGTTCACCCCTCCACTTT. Protein product: CASSTLAGEGRSPLHF.

This chain uses TRBV4-1 with TRBJ2-1, with 12 nucleotides matching TRBD2. In germline, CDR1 is MGHRA, CDR2 YSYEKL. The CDR3 is 16 residues long. Germline trimming cut 1 base from V and 10 bases from J; bases unmatched to any gene: 8. In DNA, the CDR3 is TGCGCCAGCAGCCAAGCGACTAGCGGGAGAACTTACGAGCAGTTCTTC. Amino acids: CASSQATSGRTYEQFF.

This chain joins TRBV3-1 (or the pseudogene TRBV3-2) and TRBJ1-4; TRBD1 matches at 7 bases. The CDR3 spans 16 residues. The V and J ends lost 7 bases and 1 base, in that order; junction bases with no gene match: 9. Per germline, CDR1 LGHDT and CDR2 YNNKEL (reference sequence). The CDR3 region is CASNKRAGGTNEKLFF. In DNA, the CDR3 is TGTGCCAGCAACAAACGAGCAGGGGGAACTAATGAAAAACTGTTTTTT.

The V call is TRBV25-1, the J call TRBJ2-5; D remains ambiguous. Deletions cut 3 bases from V and 1 base from J, with 6 bases between. CDR1 and CDR2 (germline): MGHDK, SYGVNS. CDR3 length: 13 residues. The CDR3 spells CASSDSFQETQYF. In DNA form, the CDR3 reads TGTGCCAGCAGTGACAGTTTCCAAGAGACCCAGTACTTC.

The rearrangement uses TRBV28 and TRBJ2-7; D may be TRBD1 (6 bases). This CDR3 has 14 amino acids. Germline values: CDR1 MDHEN, CDR2 SYDVKM. Trimming left V 6 bases short and J 4 bases short, with 16 bases between. The CDR3 protein is CASSRDMGGYEQYF. CDR3 DNA sequence: TGTGCCAGCAGCCGGGACATGGGCGGATACGAGCAGTACTTC.

This chain links TRBV5-4 with TRBJ1-4; TRBD1 agrees at 7 bases. This CDR3 is built from 13 residues. V lost 10 bases and J lost 8; bases outside the gene matches: 11. Germline assignment: CDR1 SGHNT and CDR2 YYREEE (reference sequence). Here the CDR3 reads CAVKGARREKLFF. The CDR3 DNA follows: TGTGCCGTAAAGGGGGCTCGGAGGGAAAAACTGTTTTTT.

This chain uses TRBV19 with TRBJ2-4; 8 positions match TRBD2. Trimming cost V 6 bases and J 0 bases; bases outside gene matches: 7. In germline, CDR1 is LNHDA, CDR2 SQIVND (reference sequence). This CDR3 comprises 16 residues. The CDR3 DNA is TGTGCCAGTAGCCCTCGGGGGGGGTTAGCCAAAAACATTCAGTACTTC. Protein: CASSPRGGLAKNIQYF.

V and J are TRBV7-8 and TRBJ1-5, with D hard to call. CDR3 length: 13 residues. Germline values: CDR1 SGHVS, CDR2 FQNEAQ. The germline V and J ends were trimmed by 1 base and 4 bases, with 5 bases remaining between them. The CDR3 here is CASSLVQNQPQHF. The CDR3 DNA sequence: TGTGCCAGCAGCTTAGTACAGAATCAGCCCCAGCATTTT.

This clone was seen only once. The V call is TRBV7-9, the J call TRBJ2-1, with 7 bases fitting TRBD2. Germline V CDR1 and CDR2: SEHNR, FQNEAQ (reference sequence). This CDR3 comprises 17 residues. The V segment lost 4 bases and the J segment 3 bases; nucleotides outside the gene matches: 12. CDR3 sequence: CASSSGYRGRVYNEQFF. CDR3 coding DNA: TGTGCCAGCAGCTCAGGGTATCGGGGGAGGGTCTACAATGAGCAGTTCTTC. Full variable domain (remainder filled in from reference TRBV7-9 and TRBJ2-1): DTGVSQNPRHKITKRGQNVTFRCDPISEHNRLYWYRQTLGQGPEFLTYFQNEAQLEKSRLLSDRFSAERPKGSFSTLEIQRTEQGDSAMYLCASSSGYRGRVYNEQFFGPGTRLTVL.

This rearrangement joins TRBV5-6 to TRBJ2-7; D possibly corresponds to TRBD2 (6 bases). The CDR3 covers 14 residues. Looked up from germline, CDR1 is SGHDT and CDR2 is YYEEEE. V was trimmed by 7 bases and J by 4 bases, leaving 18 bases between them. Here the CDR3 DNA reads TGTGCCAGCTCCGTGCGGGACGGGTCTTACGAGCAGTACTTC. This codes for CASSVRDGSYEQYF.

The genes are TRBV18 and TRBJ1-5, with a possible D match to TRBD1 (5 bases). Germline loops: CDR1 KGHSH, CDR2 LQKENI. The ends were cut back, 3 bases at V and 0 bases at J, with 12 bases in the middle. The length of the CDR3 is 16 residues. CDR3 nucleotide sequence: TGTGCCAGCTCACCCTCGACAGTCAATAGCAATCAGCCCCAGCATTTT. Protein: CASSPSTVNSNQPQHF. The entire variable domain, with the rest obtained from reference TRBV18 and TRBJ1-5, is as follows: NAGVMQNPRHLVRRRGQEARLRCSPMKGHSHVYWYRQLPEEGLKFMVYLQKENIIDESGMPKERFSAEFPKEGPSILRIQQVVRGDSAAYFCASSPSTVNSNQPQHFGDGTRLSIL.

V and J are TRBV9 and TRBJ2-3; TRBD2 matches 8 bases. J lost 4 bases, V lost 4 bases, and 11 bases had no gene match. The germline CDR1 and CDR2 sequences are SGDLS and YYNGEE. This CDR3 comprises 16 residues. As DNA, the CDR3 is TGTGCCAGCAGCCCCATAGCGGGATCGGGGCCAGATACGCAGTATTTT. Its translation is CASSPIAGSGPDTQYF.

The chain joins TRBV6-6 to TRBJ2-1, with 9 bases that match TRBD1. The CDR3 extends over 16 amino acids. After removal of 6 bases from V and 0 bases from J, the junction contained 6 bases not matched to a gene. Germline loops: CDR1 MNHNY, CDR2 SVGAGI (reference sequence). The CDR3 DNA is TGTGCCAGCAGGTCCCGGGACAGGGTCTCCTACAATGAGCAGTTCTTC. Translated: CASRSRDRVSYNEQFF.

The chain joins TRBV5-5 to TRBJ1-1, with 8 bases that match TRBD1. V shed 1 base, J shed 12 bases, and the junction held 8 bases outside the gene matches. The germline gives CDR1 SGHKS, CDR2 YYEKEE (reference sequence). CDR3 length: 13 residues. In DNA, the CDR3 is TGTGCCAGCAGCTTGTCCTGGACAGGGACGTCTTTCTTT. Translated, it gives CASSLSWTGTSFF.

This clone was counted a single time. The rearrangement links TRBV7-9 to TRBJ2-3, with 8 bases that match TRBD2. The CDR3 spans 14 residues. CDR1 is SEHNR, CDR2 FQNEAQ, per germline (reference sequence). V dropped 5 bases and J dropped 5; count of bases not matched to a gene: 6. CDR3 region: CASSPGTRQDTQYF. For the CDR3, the DNA is TGTGCCAGCAGCCCCGGGACTAGACAAGATACGCAGTATTTT.

The chain recombines TRBV7-3 with TRBJ2-1; no clear D gene. V dropped 8 bases and J dropped 7 bases, with 15 bases sitting between them. This CDR3 is built from 13 residues. Germline V lookup: CDR1 SGHTA, CDR2 FQGTGA. The CDR3 nucleotides read TGTGCCAGCTCCGGCTCTGGGCGAAATGAGCAGTTCTTC. Translating gives CASSGSGRNEQFF.

V and J are TRBV28 and TRBJ1-2; TRBD1 matches 10 bases. V lost 5 bases, J lost 4 bases, and 10 bases stayed unmatched. The CDR3 is made up of 16 amino acids. Germline V gene lookup returns CDR1 MDHEN and CDR2 SYDVKM. CDR3 protein: CASSPTRQGAGYGYTF. CDR3 DNA: TGTGCCAGCAGTCCAACCCGACAGGGGGCCGGCTATGGCTACACCTTC.